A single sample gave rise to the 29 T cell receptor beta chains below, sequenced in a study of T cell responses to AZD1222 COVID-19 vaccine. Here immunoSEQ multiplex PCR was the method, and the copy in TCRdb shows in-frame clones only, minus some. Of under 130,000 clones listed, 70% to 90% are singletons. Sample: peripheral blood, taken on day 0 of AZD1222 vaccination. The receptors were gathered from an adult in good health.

The CDR3 coding sequence is TGTGCCAGCAGCTTGCTCGGGGTGAAGGTGTCACCCCTCCACTTT. This codes for CASSLLGVKVSPLHF. The chain employs TRBV5-8 and TRBJ1-6; D unclear. Germline V gene sequence: CDR1 SGHTS, CDR2 YDEGEE. This CDR3 has 15 residues. V lost 1 base, J lost 10 bases, and 15 bases lay in between.

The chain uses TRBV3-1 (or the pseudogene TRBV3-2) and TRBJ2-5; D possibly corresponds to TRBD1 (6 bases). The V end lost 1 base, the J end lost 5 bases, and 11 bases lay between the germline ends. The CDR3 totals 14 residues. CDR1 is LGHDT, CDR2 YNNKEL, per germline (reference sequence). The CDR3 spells CASSQVQGRETQYF. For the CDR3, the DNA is TGTGCCAGCAGCCAAGTACAGGGAAGGGAGACCCAGTACTTC.

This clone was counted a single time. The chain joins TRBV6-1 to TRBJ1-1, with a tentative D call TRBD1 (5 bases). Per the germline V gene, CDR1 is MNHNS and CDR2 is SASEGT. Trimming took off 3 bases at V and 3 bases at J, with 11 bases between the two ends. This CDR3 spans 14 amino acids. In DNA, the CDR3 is TGTGCCAGCAGTGATATTGGGGCGGACACTGAAGCTTTCTTT. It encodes CASSDIGADTEAFF.

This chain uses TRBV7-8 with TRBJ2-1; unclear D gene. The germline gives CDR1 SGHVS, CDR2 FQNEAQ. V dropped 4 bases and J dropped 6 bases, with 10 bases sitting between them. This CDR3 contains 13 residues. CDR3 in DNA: TGTGCCAGCAGCTCCTCGGGCAGCAATGAGCAGTTCTTC. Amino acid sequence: CASSSSGSNEQFF.

This CDR3 is CAISEFVSTNSPLHF. DNA of the CDR3: TGTGCCATCAGTGAATTTGTGTCGACTAATTCACCCCTCCACTTT. The V and J genes are TRBV10-3 and TRBJ1-6; unclear D gene. This CDR3 comprises 15 residues. Trimming pared 3 bases from V and 6 bases from J, leaving 12 bases between. Per germline, CDR1 ENHRY and CDR2 SYGVKD.

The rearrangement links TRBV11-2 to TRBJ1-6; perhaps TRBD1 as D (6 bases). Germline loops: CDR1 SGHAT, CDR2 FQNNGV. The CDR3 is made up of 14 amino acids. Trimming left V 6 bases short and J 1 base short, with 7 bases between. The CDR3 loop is CASRQGSYNSPLHF. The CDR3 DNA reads TGTGCCAGCAGACAGGGATCCTATAATTCACCCCTCCACTTT.

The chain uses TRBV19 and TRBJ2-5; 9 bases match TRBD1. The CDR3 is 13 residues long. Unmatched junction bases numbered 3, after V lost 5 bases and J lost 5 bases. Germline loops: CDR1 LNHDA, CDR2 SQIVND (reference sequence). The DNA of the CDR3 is TGTGCCAGTAGTTGGACAGGGGATGAGACCCAGTACTTC. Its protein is CASSWTGDETQYF.

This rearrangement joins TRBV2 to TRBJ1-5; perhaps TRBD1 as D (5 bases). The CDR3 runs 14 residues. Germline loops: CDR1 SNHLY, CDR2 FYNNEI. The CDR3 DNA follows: TGTGCTGGGGGGAGGGAATCTGGCAATCAGCCCCAGCATTTT. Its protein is CAGGRESGNQPQHF.

In DNA, the CDR3 is TGTGCCAGCAGTTTCTGGACAGGGGGCATCACCGGGGAGCTGTTTTTT. This sequence encodes CASSFWTGGITGELFF. The chain is built from TRBV27 and TRBJ2-2; TRBD1 matches at 11 bases. This CDR3 region has 16 residues. Trimming took 3 bases from V and 4 from J; bases not matched to a gene: 4. CDR1 MNHEY and CDR2 SMNVEV come from the germline V gene (reference sequence).

DNA of the CDR3: TGCGCCAGCAGTGAGACGGGGTCAAATACGGCCTTCTTC. It translates to CASSETGSNTAFF. The rearrangement links TRBV10-1 to TRBJ2-1; D is perhaps TRBD2 (5 bases). This CDR3 region has 13 residues. CDR1 and CDR2 from the germline V gene are WNHNN and SYGVQD (reference sequence). V was cut by 2 bases and J by 16 bases, with 18 bases left in between.

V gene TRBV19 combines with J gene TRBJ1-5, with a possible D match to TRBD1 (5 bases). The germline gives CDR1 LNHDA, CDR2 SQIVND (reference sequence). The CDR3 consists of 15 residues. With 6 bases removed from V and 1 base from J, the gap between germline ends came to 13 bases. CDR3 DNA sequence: TGTGCCAGTAGCTTATTGGGGCAAAGCAATCAGCCCCAGCATTTT. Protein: CASSLLGQSNQPQHF.

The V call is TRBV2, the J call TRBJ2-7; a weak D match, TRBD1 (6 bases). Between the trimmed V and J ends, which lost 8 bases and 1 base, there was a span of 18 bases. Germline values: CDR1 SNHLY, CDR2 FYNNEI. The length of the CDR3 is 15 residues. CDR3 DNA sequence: TGTGCCAGCGCCATGAGGGGGATGCTGTCCTACGAGCAGTACTTC. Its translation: CASAMRGMLSYEQYF.

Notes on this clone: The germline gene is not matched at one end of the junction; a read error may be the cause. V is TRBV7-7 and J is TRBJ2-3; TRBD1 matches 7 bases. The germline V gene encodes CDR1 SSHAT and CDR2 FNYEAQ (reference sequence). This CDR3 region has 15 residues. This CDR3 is CASSSGIQGTDTQYF. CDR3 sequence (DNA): TGTGCTAGCAGCTCCGGGATACAGGGGACAGATACGCAGTATTTT.

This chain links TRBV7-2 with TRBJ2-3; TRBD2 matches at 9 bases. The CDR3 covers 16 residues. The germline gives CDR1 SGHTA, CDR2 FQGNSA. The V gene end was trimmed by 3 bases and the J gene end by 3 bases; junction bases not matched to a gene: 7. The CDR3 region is CASSLSLAGRTDTQYF. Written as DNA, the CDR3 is TGTGCCAGCAGCTTGAGCCTAGCGGGAAGGACAGATACGCAGTATTTT.

The CDR3 region has the DNA TGTGCCAGCTCTGGGGGCACAGATACGCAGTATTTT. As protein: CASSGGTDTQYF. This chain connects TRBV6-5 to TRBJ2-3; D is uncertain. CDR1 and CDR2 from the germline V gene are MNHEY and SVGAGI. CDR3 length equals 12 residues. With 8 bases removed from V and 1 base from J, the gap between germline ends came to 7 bases.

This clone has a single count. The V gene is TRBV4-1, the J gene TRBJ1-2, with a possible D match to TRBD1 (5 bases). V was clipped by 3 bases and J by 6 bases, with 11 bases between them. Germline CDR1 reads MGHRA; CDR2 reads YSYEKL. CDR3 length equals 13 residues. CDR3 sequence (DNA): TGCGCCAGCAGCCAGCAGGGAATTGATGGCTACACCTTC. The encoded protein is CASSQQGIDGYTF.

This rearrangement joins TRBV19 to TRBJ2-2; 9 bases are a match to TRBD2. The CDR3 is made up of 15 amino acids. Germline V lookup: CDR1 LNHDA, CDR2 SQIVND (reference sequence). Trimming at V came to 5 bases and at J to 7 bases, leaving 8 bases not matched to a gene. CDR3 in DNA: TGTGCCAGTAGTCTTAGCGGGAGTCTTATCGGGGAGCTGTTTTTT. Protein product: CASSLSGSLIGELFF.

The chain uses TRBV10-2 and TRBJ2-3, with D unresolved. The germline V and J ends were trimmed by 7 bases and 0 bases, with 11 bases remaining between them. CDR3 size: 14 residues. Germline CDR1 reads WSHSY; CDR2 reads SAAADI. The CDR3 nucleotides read TGCGCCAGCATTCTGAAAGCTAGCACAGATACGCAGTATTTT. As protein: CASILKASTDTQYF.

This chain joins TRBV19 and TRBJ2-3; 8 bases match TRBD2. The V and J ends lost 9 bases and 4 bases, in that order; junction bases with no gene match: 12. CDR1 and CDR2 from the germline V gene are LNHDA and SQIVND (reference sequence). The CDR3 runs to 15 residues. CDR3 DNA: TGTGCCAGGCCGCCCGGGACTAGTAAGCCAGATACGCAGTATTTT. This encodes CARPPGTSKPDTQYF.

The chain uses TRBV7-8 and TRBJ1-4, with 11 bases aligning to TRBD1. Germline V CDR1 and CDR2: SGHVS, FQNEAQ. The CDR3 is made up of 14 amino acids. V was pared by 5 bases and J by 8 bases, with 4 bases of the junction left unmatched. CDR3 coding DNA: TGTGCCAGCAGCGGGGACAGGGGGGGAGAAAAACTGTTTTTT. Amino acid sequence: CASSGDRGGEKLFF.

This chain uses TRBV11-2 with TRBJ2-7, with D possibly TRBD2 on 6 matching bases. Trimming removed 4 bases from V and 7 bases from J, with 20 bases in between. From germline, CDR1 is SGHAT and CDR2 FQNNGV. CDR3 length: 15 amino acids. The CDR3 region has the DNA TGTGCCAGCAGCTCCTCCGGGGGAGCGGGCCTTGAGCAGTACTTC. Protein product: CASSSSGGAGLEQYF.

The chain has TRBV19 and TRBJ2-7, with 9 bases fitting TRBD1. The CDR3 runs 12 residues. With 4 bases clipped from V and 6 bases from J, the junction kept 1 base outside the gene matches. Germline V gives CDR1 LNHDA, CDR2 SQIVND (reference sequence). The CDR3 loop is CASSKDRGEQYF. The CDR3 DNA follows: TGTGCCAGTAGTAAGGACAGGGGCGAGCAGTACTTC.

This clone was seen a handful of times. CDR3 sequence (DNA): TGTGCCAGCAGCTTGGCGCCGGGGGTAAGAACAACCTACGAGCAGTACTTC. Protein product: CASSLAPGVRTTYEQYF. The chain has TRBV5-4 and TRBJ2-7; tentative D call: TRBD2 (6 bases). The CDR3 totals 17 residues. The V end was cut by 0 bases, the J end by 2 bases, with 18 bases between. The V gene's germline CDR1 is SGHNT and CDR2 YYREEE (reference sequence). Full variable domain (outside the CDR3, taken from reference TRBV5-4 and TRBJ2-7): ETGVTQSPTHLIKTRGQQVTLRCSSQSGHNTVSWYQQALGQGPQFIFQYYREEENGRGNFPPRFSGLQFPNYSSELNVNALELDDSALYLCASSLAPGVRTTYEQYFGPGTRLTVT.

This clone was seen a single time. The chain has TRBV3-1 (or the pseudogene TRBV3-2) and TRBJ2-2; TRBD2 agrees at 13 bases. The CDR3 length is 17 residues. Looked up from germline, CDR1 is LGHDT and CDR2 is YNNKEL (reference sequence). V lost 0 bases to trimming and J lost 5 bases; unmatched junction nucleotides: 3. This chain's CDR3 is CASSQDQTSGRTGELFF. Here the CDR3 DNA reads TGTGCCAGCAGCCAAGACCAGACTAGCGGGAGGACCGGGGAGCTGTTTTTT.

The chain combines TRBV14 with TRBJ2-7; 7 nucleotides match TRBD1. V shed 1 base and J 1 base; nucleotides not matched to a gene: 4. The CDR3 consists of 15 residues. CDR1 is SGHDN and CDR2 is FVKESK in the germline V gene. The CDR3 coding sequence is TGTGCCAGCAGCCAAGTGCCAGGGGGTTCCTACGAGCAGTACTTC. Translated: CASSQVPGGSYEQYF.

Here the CDR3 reads CASTQRDYGGNTIYF. CDR3 DNA sequence: TGTGCCAGTACTCAGAGGGACTACGGTGGAAACACCATATATTTT. The rearrangement joins TRBV19 to TRBJ1-3; weak D call: TRBD1 (5 bases). The CDR3 sequence is 15 residues long. Trimming left V 7 bases short and J 3 bases short, with 16 bases between. Germline lookup yields CDR1 LNHDA and CDR2 SQIVND (reference sequence).

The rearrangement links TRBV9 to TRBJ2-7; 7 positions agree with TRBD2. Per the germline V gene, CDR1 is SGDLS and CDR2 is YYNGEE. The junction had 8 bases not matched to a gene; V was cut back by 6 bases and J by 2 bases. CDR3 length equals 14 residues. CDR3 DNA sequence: TGTGCCAGCACTTTGGGGGAGGGACCCTACGAGCAGTACTTC. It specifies CASTLGEGPYEQYF.

The CDR3, as DNA: TGTGCCAGCACCCCAGGCTCAGGGGCCTATGGCTACACCTTC. This codes for CASTPGSGAYGYTF. This chain joins TRBV11-1 and TRBJ1-2, with D perhaps matching TRBD1 (6 bases). The V gene lost 7 bases and the J gene lost 4 bases, with 16 bases spanning the gap. This CDR3 region has 14 residues. Looked up from germline, CDR1 is SGHAT and CDR2 is FQDESV (reference sequence).

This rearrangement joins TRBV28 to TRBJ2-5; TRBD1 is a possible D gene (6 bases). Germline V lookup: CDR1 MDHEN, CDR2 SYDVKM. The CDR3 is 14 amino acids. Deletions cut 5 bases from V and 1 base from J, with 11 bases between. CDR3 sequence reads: CASSPRTAQETQYF. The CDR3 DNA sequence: TGTGCCAGCAGTCCTCGGACAGCCCAAGAGACCCAGTACTTC.